One sample yielded the 8 T cell receptor beta chains listed below, sequenced in a study of T-cell reconstitution after alpha-beta-depleted transplantation in children. A library of TCRbeta sequences, prepared with unique molecular identifiers, was generated. One entry per CDR3 protein, called by TCRdb with MiXCR from the PCR reads. The table shows roughly 670,000 distinct CDR3 sequences, with 10% to 15% occurring only once. The source was PBMCs, collected before TCRalphabeta/CD19-depleted stem cell transplant. These receptors were collected from a girl aged 2-10 years with congenital amegakaryocytic thrombocytopenia, due to receive a stem cell transplant.

This clonotype was observed many times. The chain couples TRBV6-1 to TRBJ2-1, with D perhaps matching TRBD2 (5 bases). V lost 6 bases to trimming and J lost 3 bases, with 9 bases between them. The CDR3 has 13 residues. Germline values: CDR1 MNHNS, CDR2 SASEGT. For the CDR3, the DNA is TGTGCCAGCAGGCCGGGGAGCTACAATGAGCAGTTCTTC. Translating gives CASRPGSYNEQFF.

This clonotype was counted at least ten times. The genes are TRBV12-3 or TRBV12-4 and TRBJ2-6; 8 bases are a match to TRBD1. The ends lost 5 bases at V and 4 bases at J; junction bases unmatched: 4. The CDR3 loop spans 15 amino acids. The CDR3: CASSRTGLGANVLTF. CDR3 nucleotides: TGTGCCAGCAGTCGGACAGGGTTGGGGGCCAACGTCCTGACTTTC.

CDR3 sequence reads: CSVRTFGNTIYF. CDR3 sequence (DNA): TGCAGCGTTCGGACATTTGGAAACACCATATATTTT. The gene calls are TRBV29-1 and TRBJ1-3; possible D gene TRBD1, 5 bases. Trimming cost V 5 bases and J 3 bases, with 8 bases left between them. Germline V CDR1 and CDR2: SQVTM, ANQGSEA. The CDR3 is made up of 12 amino acids.

This clonotype was seen ten or more times. DNA of the CDR3: TGCAGCGTTGAAGGGAACAGGCCCACTCCTAGAAATGAGCAGTTCTTC. Residues: CSVEGNRPTPRNEQFF. V and J are TRBV29-1 and TRBJ2-1, with a possible D match to TRBD1 (5 bases). Trimming took 1 base from V and 7 from J, leaving 20 bases between them. Germline CDR1 and CDR2: SQVTM and ANQGSEA. This CDR3 has 16 amino acids.

This clonotype was observed many times. The chain joins TRBV2 to TRBJ2-3; the D gene is possibly TRBD2 (5 bases). V lost 6 bases to trimming and J lost 0 bases, with 16 bases between them. This CDR3 is 16 amino acids long. Germline V CDR1 and CDR2: SNHLY, FYNNEI. CDR3 loop: CASRQLVRTSTDTQYF. The CDR3 bases are TGTGCCAGCAGACAACTAGTGAGAACGAGCACAGATACGCAGTATTTT.

CDR3: CASSLVVGSSTDTQYF. The CDR3 DNA is TGCGCCAGCAGCTTGGTTGTGGGGTCTAGCACAGATACGCAGTATTTT. The gene calls are TRBV5-1 and TRBJ2-3; D remains unclear. This CDR3 has 16 amino acids. Germline V CDR1 and CDR2: SGHRS, YFSETQ. V was clipped by 0 bases and J by 0 bases, with 11 bases between them.

On this clonotype: This may come from a read error, since a much larger clone is one base off. The V gene is TRBV5-1, the J gene TRBJ1-1; D gene unclear. The CDR3 sequence is 14 residues long. Per the germline V gene, CDR1 is SGHRS and CDR2 is YFSETQ. The CDR3 bases are TGCGCCAGCAGCCCCACGATTACGAACACTGAAGCTTTATTT. Translation: CASSPTITNTEALF.

About this clonotype: This may come from a read error, since a much larger clone is one base off. The rearrangement joins TRBV7-9 to TRBJ1-2; TRBD1 might be the D (5 bases). CDR1 and CDR2 from the germline V gene are SEHNR and FQNEAQ (reference sequence). This CDR3 has 17 residues. The CDR3 sequence: CASSYSGTPERDYGDTF. The CDR3 DNA follows: TGTGCCAGCAGTTATAGCGGGACGCCCGAGAGGGACTATGGCGACACCTTC.